This T cell receptor beta chain was identified in a study of blood T cell repertoires in COVID-19. Trimming took off 5 bases at V and 4 bases at J, with 14 bases between the two ends. The CDR3 length is 14 residues. Germline lookup yields CDR1 SGHTA and CDR2 FQGNSA. Assay: immunoSEQ multiplex PCR; the TCRdb copy retains only in-frame clones and omits some. In the table there are about 240,000 clones, just under 85% of which are singletons. This clonotype was obtained from an elderly woman with acute or convalescent COVID-19. The material sequenced was peripheral blood. The chain employs TRBV7-2 and TRBJ1-1; D is unclear. CDR3 sequence reads: CASSPRRVGTEAFF. The CDR3 DNA follows: TGTGCCAGCAGCCCCCGGAGGGTGGGCACTGAAGCTTTCTTT.